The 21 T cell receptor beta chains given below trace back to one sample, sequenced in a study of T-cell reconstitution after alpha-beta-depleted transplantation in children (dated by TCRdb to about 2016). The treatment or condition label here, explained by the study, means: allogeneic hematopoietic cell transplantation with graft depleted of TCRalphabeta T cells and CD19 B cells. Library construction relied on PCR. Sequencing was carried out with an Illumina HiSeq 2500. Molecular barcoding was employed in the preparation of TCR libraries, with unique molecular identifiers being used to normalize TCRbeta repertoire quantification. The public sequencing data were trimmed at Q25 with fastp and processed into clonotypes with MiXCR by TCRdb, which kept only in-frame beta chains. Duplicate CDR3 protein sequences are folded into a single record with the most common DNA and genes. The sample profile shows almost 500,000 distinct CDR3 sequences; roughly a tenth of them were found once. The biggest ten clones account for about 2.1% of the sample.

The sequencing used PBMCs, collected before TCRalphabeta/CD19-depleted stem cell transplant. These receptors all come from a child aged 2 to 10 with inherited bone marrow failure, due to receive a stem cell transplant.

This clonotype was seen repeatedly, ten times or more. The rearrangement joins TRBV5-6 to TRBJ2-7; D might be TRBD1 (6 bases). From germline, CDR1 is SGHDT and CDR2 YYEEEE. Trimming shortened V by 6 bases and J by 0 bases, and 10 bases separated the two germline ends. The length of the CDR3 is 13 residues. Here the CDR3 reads CASNTGYSYEQYF. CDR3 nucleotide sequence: TGTGCCAGCAACACAGGGTACTCCTACGAGCAGTACTTC. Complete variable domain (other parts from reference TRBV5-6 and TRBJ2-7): DAGVTQSPTHLIKTRGQQVTLRCSPKSGHDTVSWYQQALGQGPQFIFQYYEEEERQRGNFPDRFSGHQFPNYSSELNVNALLLGDSALYLCASNTGYSYEQYFGPGTRLTVT.

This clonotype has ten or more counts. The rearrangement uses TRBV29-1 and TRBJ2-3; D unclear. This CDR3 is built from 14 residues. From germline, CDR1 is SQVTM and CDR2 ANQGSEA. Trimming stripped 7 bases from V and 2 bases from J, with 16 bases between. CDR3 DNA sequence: TGCAGCGCCTCTTTCCGGGCCCCCACAGATACGCAGTATTTT. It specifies CSASFRAPTDTQYF.

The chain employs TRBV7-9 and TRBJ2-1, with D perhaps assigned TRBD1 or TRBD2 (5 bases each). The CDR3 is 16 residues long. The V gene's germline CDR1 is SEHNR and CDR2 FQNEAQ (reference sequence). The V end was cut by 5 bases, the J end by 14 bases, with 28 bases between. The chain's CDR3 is CASSPLGRQGEDGEFF. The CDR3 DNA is TGTGCCAGCAGCCCCCTAGGTCGGCAGGGAGAGGATGGAGAGTTCTTC.

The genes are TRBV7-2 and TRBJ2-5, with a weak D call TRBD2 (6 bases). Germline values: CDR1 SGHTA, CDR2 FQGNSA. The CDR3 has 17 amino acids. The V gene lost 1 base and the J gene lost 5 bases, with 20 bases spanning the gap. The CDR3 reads CASSLVGVGGMRETQYF. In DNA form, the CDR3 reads TGTGCCAGCAGCTTAGTAGGGGTGGGAGGAATGAGGGAGACCCAGTACTTC. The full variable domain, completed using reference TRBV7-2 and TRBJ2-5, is GAGVSQSPSNKVTEKGKDVELRCDPISGHTALYWYRQSLGQGLEFLIYFQGNSAPDKSGLPSDRFSAERTGGSVSTLTIQRTQQEDSAVYLCASSLVGVGGMRETQYFGPGTRLLVL.

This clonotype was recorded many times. CDR3 sequence (DNA): TGTGCCACCAGCAGTATTCAAGAGACCCAGTACTTC. Protein product: CATSSIQETQYF. The chain carries TRBV15 and TRBJ2-5; no clear D. CDR3 size: 12 residues. V was trimmed by 3 bases and J by 2 bases, leaving 4 bases between them. Germline V gene sequence: CDR1 LNHNV, CDR2 YYDKDF (reference sequence).

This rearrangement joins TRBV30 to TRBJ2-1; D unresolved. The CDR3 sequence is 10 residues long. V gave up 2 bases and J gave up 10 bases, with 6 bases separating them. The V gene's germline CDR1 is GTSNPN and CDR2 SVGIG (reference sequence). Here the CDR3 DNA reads TGTGCCTGGAGTTACGGGGAGCAGTTCTTC. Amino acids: CAWSYGEQFF.

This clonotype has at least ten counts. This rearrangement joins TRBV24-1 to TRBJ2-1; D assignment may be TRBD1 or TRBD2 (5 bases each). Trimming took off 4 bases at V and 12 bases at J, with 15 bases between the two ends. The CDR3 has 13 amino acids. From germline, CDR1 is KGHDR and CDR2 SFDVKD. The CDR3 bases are TGTGCCACCAGTGAGGGAGCCCCAGGGAGGCAGTTCTTC. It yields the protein CATSEGAPGRQFF.

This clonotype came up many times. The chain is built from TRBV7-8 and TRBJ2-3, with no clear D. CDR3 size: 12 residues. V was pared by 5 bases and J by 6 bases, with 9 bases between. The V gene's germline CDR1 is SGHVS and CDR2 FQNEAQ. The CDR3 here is CASSPGFDTQYF. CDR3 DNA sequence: TGTGCCAGCAGCCCAGGCTTCGATACGCAGTATTTT.

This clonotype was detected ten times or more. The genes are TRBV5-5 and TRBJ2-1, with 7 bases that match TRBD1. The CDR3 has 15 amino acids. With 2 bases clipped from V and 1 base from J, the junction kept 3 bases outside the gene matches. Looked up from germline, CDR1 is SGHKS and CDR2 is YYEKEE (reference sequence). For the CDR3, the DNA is TGTGCCAGCAGCTTTGACAGGGCGTCCTACAATGAGCAGTTCTTC. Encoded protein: CASSFDRASYNEQFF.

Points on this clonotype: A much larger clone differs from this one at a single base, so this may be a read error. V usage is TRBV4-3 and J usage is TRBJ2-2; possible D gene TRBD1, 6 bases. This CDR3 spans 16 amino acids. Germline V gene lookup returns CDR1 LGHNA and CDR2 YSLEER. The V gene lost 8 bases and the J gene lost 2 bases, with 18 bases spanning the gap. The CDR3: CASAKASRGNTGELFF. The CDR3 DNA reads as TGCGCCAGCGCAAAGGCTAGCAGGGGTAACACCGGGGAGCTGTTTTTT.

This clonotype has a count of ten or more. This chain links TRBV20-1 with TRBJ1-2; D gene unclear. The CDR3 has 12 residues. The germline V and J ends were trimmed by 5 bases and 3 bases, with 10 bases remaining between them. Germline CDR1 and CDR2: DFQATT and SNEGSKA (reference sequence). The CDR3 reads CSAADGDYGYTF. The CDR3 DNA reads TGCAGTGCTGCAGACGGGGACTATGGCTACACCTTC.

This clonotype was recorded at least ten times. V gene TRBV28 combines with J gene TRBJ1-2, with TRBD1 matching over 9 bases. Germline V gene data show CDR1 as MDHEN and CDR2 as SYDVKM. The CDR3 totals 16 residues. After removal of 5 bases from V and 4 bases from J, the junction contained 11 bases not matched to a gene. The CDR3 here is CASSEITGGAGYGYTF. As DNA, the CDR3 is TGTGCCAGCAGTGAGATAACAGGGGGCGCCGGCTATGGCTACACCTTC.

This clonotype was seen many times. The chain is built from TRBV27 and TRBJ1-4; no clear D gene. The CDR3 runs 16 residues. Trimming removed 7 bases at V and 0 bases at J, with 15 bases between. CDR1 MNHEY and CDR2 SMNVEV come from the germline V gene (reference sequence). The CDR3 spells CASTPRAGATNEKLFF. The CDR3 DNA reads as TGTGCCAGCACCCCAAGGGCAGGAGCAACTAATGAAAAACTGTTTTTT. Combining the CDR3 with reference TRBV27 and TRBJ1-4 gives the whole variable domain EAQVTQNPRYLITVTGKKLTVTCSQNMNHEYMSWYRQDPGLGLRQIYYSMNVEVTDKGDVPEGYKVSRKEKRNFPLILESPSPNQTSLYFCASTPRAGATNEKLFFGSGTQLSVL.

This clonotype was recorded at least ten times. The CDR3 loop reads CSAGGQYTDTQYF. Here the CDR3 DNA reads TGCAGTGCGGGGGGACAGTACACAGATACGCAGTATTTT. This chain links TRBV20-1 with TRBJ2-3; perhaps TRBD1 as D (7 bases). Trimming cost V 6 bases and J 2 bases, with 12 bases left between them. The CDR3 extends over 13 amino acids. Per germline, CDR1 DFQATT and CDR2 SNEGSKA (reference sequence).

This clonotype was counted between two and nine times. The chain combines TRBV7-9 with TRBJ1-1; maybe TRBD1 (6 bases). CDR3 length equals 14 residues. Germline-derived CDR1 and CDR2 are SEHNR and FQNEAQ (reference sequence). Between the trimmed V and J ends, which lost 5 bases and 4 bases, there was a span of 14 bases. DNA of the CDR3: TGTGCCAGCAGCCTACTGCAGGGGCGCACTGAAGCTTTCTTT. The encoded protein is CASSLLQGRTEAFF.

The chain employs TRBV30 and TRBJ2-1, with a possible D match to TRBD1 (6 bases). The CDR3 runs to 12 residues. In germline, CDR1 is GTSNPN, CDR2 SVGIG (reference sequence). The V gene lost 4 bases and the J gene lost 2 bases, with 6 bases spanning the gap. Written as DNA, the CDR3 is TGTGCCTGGACAGGGGCCTACAATGAGCAGTTCTTC. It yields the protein CAWTGAYNEQFF.

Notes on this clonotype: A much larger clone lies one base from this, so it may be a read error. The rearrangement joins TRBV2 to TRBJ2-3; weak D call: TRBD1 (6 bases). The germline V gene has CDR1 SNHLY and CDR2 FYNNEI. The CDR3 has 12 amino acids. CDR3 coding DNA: TGTGCCAGCACTGGGGGCACAGATACGCACTATTTT. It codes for CASTGGTDTHYF.

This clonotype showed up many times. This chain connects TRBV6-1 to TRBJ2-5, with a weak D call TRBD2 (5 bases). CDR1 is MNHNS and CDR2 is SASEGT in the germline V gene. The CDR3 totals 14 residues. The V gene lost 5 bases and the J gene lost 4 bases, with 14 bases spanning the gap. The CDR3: CASSPTTGTETQYF. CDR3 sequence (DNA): TGTGCCAGCAGTCCTACGACGGGAACAGAGACCCAGTACTTC.

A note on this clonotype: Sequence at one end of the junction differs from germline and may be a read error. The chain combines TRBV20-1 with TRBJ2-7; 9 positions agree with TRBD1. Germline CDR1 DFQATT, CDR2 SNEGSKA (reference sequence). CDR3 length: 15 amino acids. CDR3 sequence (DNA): TGCAGGGCTAGACCCCCTGACAGGGGGGTTCCCGAGCAGTACTTC. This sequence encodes CRARPPDRGVPEQYF.

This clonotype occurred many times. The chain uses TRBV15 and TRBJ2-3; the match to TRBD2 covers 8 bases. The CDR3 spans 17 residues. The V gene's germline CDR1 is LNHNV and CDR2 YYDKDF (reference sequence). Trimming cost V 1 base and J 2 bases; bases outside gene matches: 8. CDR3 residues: CATSRGPGRGNTDTQYF. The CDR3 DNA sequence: TGTGCCACCAGCAGAGGCCCCGGGAGGGGGAACACAGATACGCAGTATTTT. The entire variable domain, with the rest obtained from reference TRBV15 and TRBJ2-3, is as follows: DAMVIQNPRYQVTQFGKPVTLSCSQTLNHNVMYWYQQKSSQAPKLLFHYYDKDFNNEADTPDNFQSRRPNTSFCFLDIRSPGLGDTAMYLCATSRGPGRGNTDTQYFGPGTRLTVL.

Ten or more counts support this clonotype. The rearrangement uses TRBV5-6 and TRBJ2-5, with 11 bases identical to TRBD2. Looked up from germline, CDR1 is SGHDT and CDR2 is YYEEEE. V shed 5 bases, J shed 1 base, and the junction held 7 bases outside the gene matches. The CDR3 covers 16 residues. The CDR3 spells CASRPGTSGIQETQYF. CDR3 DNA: TGTGCCAGCAGGCCCGGGACTAGCGGAATCCAAGAGACCCAGTACTTC.